These 19 T cell receptor beta chains were all obtained from the same sample, sequenced in a study of blood T cells in healthy people across ages. Next came a second PCR, run for about 6 to 11 cycles, which used a sample-barcoded 5' primer along with a J-beta primer mix. Each CDR3 protein gets one entry after TCRdb re-called the 5' RACE reads with MiXCR. The sample holds fewer than 1.5 million distinct CDR3 sequences, around 42% seen once. The specimen was blood. All receptors derive from a woman between 18 and 30 years old in good health.

This clonotype was detected only a few times. The chain joins TRBV9 to TRBJ1-6; maybe TRBD1 (5 bases). Deletions cut 6 bases from V and 8 bases from J, with 15 bases between. The CDR3 runs 14 residues. The germline V gene encodes CDR1 SGDLS and CDR2 YYNGEE. The CDR3 nucleotides read TGTGCCAGCAACGAGAAGACAGCCGATTCACCCCTCCACTTT. Translated: CASNEKTADSPLHF. Combining the CDR3 with reference TRBV9 and TRBJ1-6 gives the whole variable domain DSGVTQTPKHLITATGQRVTLRCSPRSGDLSVYWYQQSLDQGLQFLIQYYNGEERAKGNILERFSAQQFPDLHSELNLSSLELGDSALYFCASNEKTADSPLHFGNGTRLTVT.

The rearrangement joins TRBV2 to TRBJ2-3; no clear D gene. V dropped 8 bases and J dropped 5 bases, with 8 bases sitting between them. Germline CDR1 and CDR2: SNHLY and FYNNEI. CDR3 length: 11 amino acids. CDR3 protein: CASPTEDTQYF. CDR3 nucleotide sequence: TGTGCCAGCCCTACCGAAGATACGCAGTATTTT.

This clonotype occurred a few times. V is TRBV6-5 and J is TRBJ2-1, with D possibly matching TRBD1 (6 bases). The CDR3 runs 13 residues. Germline V gives CDR1 MNHEY, CDR2 SVGAGI. V was clipped by 5 bases and J by 7 bases, with 12 bases between them. The CDR3 is CASSDFTGNEQFF. For the CDR3, the DNA is TGTGCCAGCAGTGACTTTACAGGGAATGAGCAGTTCTTC.

This clonotype was detected many times. V and J are TRBV21-1 and TRBJ2-7; TRBD1 reflects the table's D call only, with no check against the DNA. TRBV21-1 is recorded as a pseudogene. There are 15 residues in the CDR3. This CDR3 is CASVSPGTESYEQYF. In DNA, the CDR3 is TGTGCCAGCGTCTCCCCAGGGACGGAATCCTACGAGCAGTACTTC.

This clonotype was recorded at least ten times. The V call is TRBV3-1, the J call TRBJ1-2; D is undetermined. V dropped 2 bases and J dropped 8 bases, with 9 bases sitting between them. This CDR3 has 12 residues. Germline assignment: CDR1 LGHDT and CDR2 YNNKEL (reference sequence). CDR3 coding DNA: TGTGCCAGCAGCCAACGAATTGCGGGCTACACCTTC. Translated, it gives CASSQRIAGYTF.

V is TRBV11-2 and J is TRBJ2-1, with D uncertain. The V and J ends lost 0 bases and 8 bases respectively, with 8 bases between them. The CDR3 sequence is 13 residues long. Germline CDR1 and CDR2: SGHAT and FQNNGV. The CDR3 is CASSLDRGYEQFF. The CDR3 DNA follows: TGTGCCAGCAGCTTAGATCGTGGATATGAGCAGTTCTTC.

This clonotype has a count of ten or more. The genes are TRBV5-5 and TRBJ1-1, with D possibly TRBD1 on 6 matching bases. V lost 1 base, J lost 1 base, and 8 bases lay in between. Germline V gene lookup returns CDR1 SGHKS and CDR2 YYEKEE (reference sequence). The CDR3 spans 14 residues. CDR3 in DNA: TGTGCCAGCAGCTTGACAGGGTCGAACACTGAAGCTTTCTTT. Encoded protein: CASSLTGSNTEAFF. Full variable domain (outside the CDR3, taken from reference TRBV5-5 and TRBJ1-1): DAGVTQSPTHLIKTRGQQVTLRCSPISGHKSVSWYQQVLGQGPQFIFQYYEKEERGRGNFPDRFSARQFPNYSSELNVNALLLGDSALYLCASSLTGSNTEAFFGQGTRLTVV.

V gene TRBV29-1 combines with J gene TRBJ1-1; no clear D. The germline gives CDR1 SQVTM, CDR2 ANQGSEA. Trimming pared 3 bases from V and 12 bases from J, leaving 8 bases between. The CDR3 runs to 9 residues. CDR3 protein: CSVDPDSFF. The CDR3 coding sequence is TGCAGCGTTGACCCCGACTCTTTCTTT. The whole variable domain, remainder taken from reference TRBV29-1 and TRBJ1-1, is SAVISQKPSRDICQRGTSLTIQCQVDSQVTMMFWYRQQPGQSLTLIATANQGSEATYESGFVIDKFPISRPNLTFSTLTVSNMSPEDSSIYLCSVDPDSFFGQGTRLTVV.

The chain combines TRBV20-1 with TRBJ2-7; TRBD2 matches 11 bases. In germline, CDR1 is DFQATT, CDR2 SNEGSKA (reference sequence). The CDR3 runs 15 residues. Trimming cost V 1 base and J 2 bases; bases outside gene matches: 4. CDR3 sequence: CSARVASGGTYEQYF. CDR3 nucleotides: TGCAGTGCTAGAGTCGCTAGCGGGGGGACCTACGAGCAGTACTTC.

The sample holds one count of this clonotype. This chain connects TRBV28 to TRBJ1-4, with 7 nucleotides matching TRBD1. Germline CDR1 is MDHEN and CDR2 is SYDVKM. The J segment lost 5 bases and the V segment lost 4 bases, leaving 4 bases of the junction unmatched. The CDR3 contains 14 residues. This CDR3 reads CASSSGQKNEKLFF. The DNA of the CDR3 is TGTGCCAGCAGTTCGGGACAGAAAAATGAAAAACTGTTTTTT.

The chain joins TRBV7-2 to TRBJ1-5; D is possibly TRBD1 (5 bases). Germline V gene lookup returns CDR1 SGHTA and CDR2 FQGNSA. With 0 bases removed from V and 5 bases from J, the gap between germline ends came to 11 bases. The CDR3 sequence is 15 residues long. CDR3 region: CASSLANTGYQPQHF. The CDR3 DNA follows: TGTGCCAGCAGCTTAGCAAACACAGGCTATCAGCCCCAGCATTTT.

The chain has TRBV29-1 and TRBJ2-5; TRBD2 agrees at 8 bases. In germline, CDR1 is SQVTM, CDR2 ANQGSEA. Trimming removed 6 bases from V and 2 bases from J; junction bases left unmatched: 5. The CDR3 runs 13 residues. The CDR3 bases are TGCAGCGTCGCCGGGAGGGTTCAAGAGACCCAGTACTTC. This sequence encodes CSVAGRVQETQYF.

This clonotype was counted between two and nine times. The V and J genes are TRBV7-2 and TRBJ2-1; maybe TRBD2 (6 bases). The DNA end is more similar to TRBJ2-7, so the J call may be wrong. Germline V gives CDR1 SGHTA, CDR2 FQGNSA. The CDR3 extends over 15 amino acids. CDR3 amino acids: CASSPTSSSYNEQYF. The CDR3 DNA sequence: TGTGCCAGCAGCCCGACTAGTTCCTCCTACAATGAGCAGTACTTC.

The chain has TRBV20-1 and TRBJ2-3, with 7 bases lining up with TRBD2. The CDR3 loop spans 14 amino acids. J lost 2 bases, V lost 6 bases, and 8 bases had no gene match. Germline CDR1 DFQATT, CDR2 SNEGSKA (reference sequence). The CDR3 sequence is CSARDYSNTDTQYF. The CDR3 DNA reads TGCAGTGCCAGGGACTATTCAAACACAGATACGCAGTATTTT.

The V call is TRBV29-1, the J call TRBJ2-1; D remains ambiguous. V was shortened by 3 bases and J by 5 bases, with 14 bases between the two germline ends. The germline V gene encodes CDR1 SQVTM and CDR2 ANQGSEA. The CDR3 loop spans 14 amino acids. CDR3 residues: CSVEFPYPHNEQFF. The DNA for the CDR3 is TGCAGCGTTGAGTTTCCTTACCCCCACAATGAGCAGTTCTTC.

This chain joins TRBV10-2 and TRBJ1-2; weak D call: TRBD1 (6 bases). V lost 10 bases, J lost 7 bases, and 16 bases lay in between. In germline, CDR1 is WSHSY, CDR2 SAAADI. The CDR3 runs 12 residues. This CDR3 is CATMAGDGGYTF. The CDR3 DNA sequence: TGCGCCACCATGGCAGGGGATGGTGGCTACACCTTC.

This clonotype turned up a few times. The rearrangement joins TRBV10-3 to TRBJ2-1, with D maybe TRBD2 (5 bases). CDR3 length equals 15 residues. Germline V gene lookup returns CDR1 ENHRY and CDR2 SYGVKD. V was cut by 10 bases and J by 7 bases, with 23 bases left in between. This CDR3 is CATASGWAGDNEQFF. Here the CDR3 DNA reads TGTGCCACGGCTTCGGGGTGGGCCGGGGATAATGAGCAGTTCTTC.

The chain recombines TRBV5-1 with TRBJ2-7, with D possibly being TRBD1 or TRBD2 (5 bases each). Germline V gene data show CDR1 as SGHRS and CDR2 as YFSETQ. Trimming took off 4 bases at V and 8 bases at J, with 19 bases between the two ends. The CDR3 contains 14 residues. CDR3 sequence: CASSVDGRGLKQYF. The CDR3 DNA follows: TGCGCCAGCAGCGTGGACGGACGGGGCTTGAAGCAGTACTTC.

This clonotype is a singleton in its sample. In DNA, the CDR3 is TGCAGTGCTAGAGATCGGGTTAGCGGGAGGGCTGGAGATACGCAGTATTTT. It codes for CSARDRVSGRAGDTQYF. This chain joins TRBV20-1 and TRBJ2-3, with 11 bases fitting TRBD2. Germline V lookup: CDR1 DFQATT, CDR2 SNEGSKA (reference sequence). The CDR3 contains 17 residues. The V gene end was trimmed by 0 bases and the J gene end by 5 bases; junction bases not matched to a gene: 10.